This TCR beta chain was sequenced in a study of T cells in Graves' hyperthyroidism and ophthalmopathy. General study findings and limits: Ophthalmopathy prediction by the model preceded onset by a median roughly 6 months.

Using RNA transcripts as the source, TCR beta CDR3 regions were amplified. First-round RT-PCR with HTBI primers amplified the TCR CDR3 region. TCRdb analysed the multiplex PCR reads with MiXCR anew, one entry per CDR3 protein. The sample lists over 250,000 distinct CDR3 sequences, about 25% seen once, with about a quarter in the top ten. This clonotype was seen repeatedly, ten times or more. Its antigen is unknown. Diagnostic decisions used clinical symptoms, serum thyroxine and TRAb, thyroid ultrasound and orbital computed tomography. The PBMCs studied were ones that came from roughly 9.4 ml fresh peripheral blood. The CDR3 length is 15 residues. Trimming left V 5 bases short and J 2 bases short, with 16 bases between. Germline-derived CDR1 and CDR2 are MGHDK and SYGVNS.

The sequenced sample was blood. This TCR was sampled from a man aged 35-49 years with Graves' hyperthyroidism that later progressed to Graves' ophthalmopathy. V gene TRBV25-1 combines with J gene TRBJ2-7; TRBD1 or TRBD2 may be the D gene (5 bases each). The chain's CDR3 is CASSRPGTSTYEQYF. The CDR3 DNA reads TGTGCCAGCAGTAGGCCAGGGACCTCCACCTACGAGCAGTACTTC.